The clone carrying this TCR beta chain has just a few counts. What it recognizes is unknown. The source of the sample is a study of blood T cells in healthy people across ages. Points from the study as a whole: Diversity figures derived from one million T cells were judged to underestimate the true value.

Alongside a J-beta primer mix, a sample-barcoded 5' primer served in a second PCR lasting about 7 to 11 cycles. Each of the cDNA molecules was tagged by a template-switch adaptor with 12 random nucleotides. TCRdb reprocessed the 5' RACE reads via MiXCR and lists one record per CDR3 protein. The sample has hundreds of thousands of distinct CDR3 sequences, about 27% seen once. Separately, the same data were catalogued under a study of T cells of mothers and their children. This second study says: When mothers and children were related, their normalized repertoire overlap, which was always slightly higher, did not differ significantly from that of unrelated pairs.

Sequences were obtained from blood. The clonotype was recovered from a boy aged 2-9 years in good health.

CDR3 in amino acids: CSVERDRETQYF. Here the CDR3 DNA reads TGCAGCGTTGAACGGGATAGGGAGACCCAGTACTTC. V and J are TRBV29-1 and TRBJ2-5; D is perhaps TRBD2 (5 bases). V lost 2 bases and J 5 bases, leaving 9 bases between the germline ends. Germline values: CDR1 SQVTM, CDR2 ANQGSEA. CDR3 size: 12 residues.